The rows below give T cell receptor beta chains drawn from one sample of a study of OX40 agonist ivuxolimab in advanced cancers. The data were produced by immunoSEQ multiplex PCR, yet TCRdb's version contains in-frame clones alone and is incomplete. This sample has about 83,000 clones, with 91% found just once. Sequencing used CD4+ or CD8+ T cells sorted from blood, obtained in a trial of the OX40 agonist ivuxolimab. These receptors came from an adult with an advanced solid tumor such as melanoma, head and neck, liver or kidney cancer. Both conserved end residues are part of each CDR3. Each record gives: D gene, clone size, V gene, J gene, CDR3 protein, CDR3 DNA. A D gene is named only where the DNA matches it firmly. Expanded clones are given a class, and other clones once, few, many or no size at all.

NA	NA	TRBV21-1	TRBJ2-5	CASSKDPSVETQYF	TGTGCCAGCAGCAAAGACCCTAGCGTCGAGACCCAGTACTTC
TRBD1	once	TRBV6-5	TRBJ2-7	CASSGLTGVFEQYF	TGTGCCAGCAGTGGACTGACAGGGGTCTTCGAGCAGTACTTC
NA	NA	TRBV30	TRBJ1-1	CAWRQGMNTEAFF	TGTGCCTGGAGACAGGGCATGAACACTGAAGCTTTCTTT
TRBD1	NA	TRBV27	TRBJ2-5	CASSPLPSTGGGETQYF	TGTGCCAGCAGTCCGCTCCCGTCGACAGGGGGCGGAGAGACCCAGTACTTC
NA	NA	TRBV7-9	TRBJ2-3	CASSSLLSTDTQYF	TGTGCCAGCAGCTCCCTTCTTAGCACAGATACGCAGTATTTT
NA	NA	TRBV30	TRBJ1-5	CAWSVPNFGSQPQHF	TGTGCCTGGAGTGTACCGAATTTCGGGTCCCAGCCCCAGCATTTT
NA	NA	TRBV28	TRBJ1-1	CASSLSGIEAFF	TGTGCCAGCAGTTTATCTGGCATTGAAGCTTTCTTT
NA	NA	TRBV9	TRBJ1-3	CASSDSSGNTIYF	TGTGCCAGCAGCGATAGCTCTGGAAACACCATATATTTT
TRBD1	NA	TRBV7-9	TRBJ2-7	CASSSRDSSYEQYF	TGTGCCAGCAGCTCCCGGGACAGCAGCTACGAGCAGTACTTC
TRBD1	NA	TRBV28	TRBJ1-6	CASRPTGVGSPLHF	TGTGCCAGCAGACCAACAGGGGTTGGTTCACCCCTCCACTTT
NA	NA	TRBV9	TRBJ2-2	CASSLPNTGELFF	TGTGCCAGCAGCCTTCCGAACACCGGGGAGCTGTTTTTT
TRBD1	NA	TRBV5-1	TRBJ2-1	CASMPGGWDEQFF	TGCGCCAGCATGCCAGGGGGCTGGGATGAGCAGTTCTTC
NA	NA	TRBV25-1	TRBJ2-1	CASTSASSYNEQFF	TGTGCCAGCACGTCAGCGAGCTCCTACAATGAGCAGTTCTTC
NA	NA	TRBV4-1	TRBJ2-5	CASSPSPGARETQYF	TGCGCCAGCAGCCCTTCCCCTGGGGCCCGGGAGACCCAGTACTTC
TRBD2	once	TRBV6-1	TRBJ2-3	CASSEWASGGTDTQYF	TGTGCCAGCAGTGAATGGGCTAGCGGGGGCACAGATACGCAGTATTTT
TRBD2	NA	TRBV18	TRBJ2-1	CASSPQRDYNEQFF	TGTGCCAGCTCCCCCCAGCGGGACTACAATGAGCAGTTCTTC
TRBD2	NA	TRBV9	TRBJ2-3	CASSVAGGPTDTQYF	TGTGCCAGCAGTGTAGCGGGAGGGCCCACAGATACGCAGTATTTT
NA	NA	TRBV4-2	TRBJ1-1	CASSQLKGTEAFF	TGTGCCAGCAGCCAATTAAAGGGGACTGAAGCTTTCTTT
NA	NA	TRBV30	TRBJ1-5	CAVQSRATEPQHF	TGTGCCGTCCAAAGCCGCGCTACCGAGCCCCAGCATTTT
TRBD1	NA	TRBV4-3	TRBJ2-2	CASSQDRGRSTGELFF	TGCGCCAGCAGCCAAGACAGGGGGCGTAGCACCGGGGAGCTGTTTTTT
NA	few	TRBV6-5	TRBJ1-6	CASSYSESYNSPLHF	TGTGCCAGCAGTTACAGTGAATCCTATAATTCACCCCTCCACTTT
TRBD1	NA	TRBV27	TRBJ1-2	CASSPGQGIGGYTF	TGTGCCAGCAGTCCAGGACAGGGGATCGGTGGCTACACCTTC
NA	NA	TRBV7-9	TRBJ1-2	CASSFSTNYGYTF	TGTGCCAGCAGCTTTTCGACTAACTATGGCTACACCTTC
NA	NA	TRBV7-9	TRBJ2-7	CASSLVPPEQYF	TGTGCCAGCAGCTTAGTTCCTCCGGAGCAGTACTTC
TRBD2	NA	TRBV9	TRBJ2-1	CASSLGGRGNEQFF	TGTGCCAGCAGCTTAGGCGGGAGGGGCAATGAGCAGTTCTTC
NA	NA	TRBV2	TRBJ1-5	CASSEGGWSNQPQHF	TGTGCCAGCAGTGAAGGGGGATGGAGCAATCAGCCCCAGCATTTT
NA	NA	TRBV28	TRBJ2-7	CASSLYGLLAYEQYF	TGTGCCAGCAGTTTATACGGACTGCTAGCCTACGAGCAGTACTTC
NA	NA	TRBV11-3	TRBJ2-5	CASSLAPSGFETQYF	TGTGCCAGCAGCTTAGCCCCCTCAGGGTTTGAGACCCAGTACTTC
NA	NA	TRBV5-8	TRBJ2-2	CASSLTSSAGELFF	TGTGCCAGCAGCTTGACCAGCTCCGCCGGGGAGCTGTTTTTT
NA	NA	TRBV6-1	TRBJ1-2	CASSGTHHPRGAAGYFGYTF	TGTGCCAGCAGTGGAACGCATCATCCCCGCGGGGCGGCAGGGTACTTTGGCTACACCTTC
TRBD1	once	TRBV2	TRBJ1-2	CASLTLDRPMNGYTF	TGTGCCAGCCTTACGTTGGACAGGCCAATGAATGGCTACACCTTC
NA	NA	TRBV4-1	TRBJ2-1	CASSQLRTEEQFF	TGCGCCAGCAGCCAATTGCGGACGGAGGAGCAGTTCTTC
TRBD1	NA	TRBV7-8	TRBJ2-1	CASSLRTGPPLYNEQFF	TGTGCCAGCAGCCTAAGGACAGGGCCGCCTTTATACAATGAGCAGTTCTTC
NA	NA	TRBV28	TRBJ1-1	CASRQGNTEAFF	TGTGCCAGCAGGCAGGGGAACACTGAAGCTTTCTTT
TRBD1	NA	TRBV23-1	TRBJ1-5	CASSPQQSIGGDGNQPQHF	TGCGCCAGCAGCCCCCAGCAGTCAATAGGGGGCGACGGCAATCAGCCCCAGCATTTT
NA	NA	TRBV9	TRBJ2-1	CASSVATSLADNEQFF	TGTGCCAGCAGCGTAGCTACGTCGCTAGCCGACAATGAGCAGTTCTTC
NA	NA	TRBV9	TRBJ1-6	CASSVGPFNSPLHF	TGTGCCAGCAGCGTAGGGCCATTTAATTCACCCCTCCACTTT
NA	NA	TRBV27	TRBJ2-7	CASKILGQERSTQYF	TGTGCCAGCAAGATCCTGGGGCAGGAAAGGTCCACGCAGTACTTC
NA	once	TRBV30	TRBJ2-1	CAWSAREQFF	TGTGCCTGGAGTGCCCGCGAGCAGTTCTTC
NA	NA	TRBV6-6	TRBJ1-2	CASTAGAGDYGYTF	TGTGCCAGCACTGCGGGGGCAGGGGACTATGGCTACACCTTC
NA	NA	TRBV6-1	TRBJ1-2	CASSLTGAIYGYTF	TGTGCCAGCAGTTTAACGGGGGCGATCTATGGCTACACCTTC